The rows below give T cell receptor beta chains drawn from one sample of a study of OX40 agonist ivuxolimab in advanced cancers. TCRdb's copy holds only in-frame clones and misses some; the assay was immunoSEQ multiplex PCR. The repertoire holds around 100,000 clones, with roughly nine tenths as singletons. The material sequenced was CD4+ or CD8+ T cells sorted from blood, taken in a trial of the OX40 agonist ivuxolimab. These receptor sequences come from an adult with an advanced solid tumor such as melanoma, head and neck, liver or kidney cancer. The conserved cysteine and the conserved F or W are not part of the CDR3 here.

v_gene: TRBV9; j_gene: TRBJ1-6; CDR3aa: ASSPSSSPNSYNSPLH
v_gene: TRBV5-4; j_gene: TRBJ2-5; CDR3aa: ASSFDLAGLGETQY
v_gene: TRBV11-3; j_gene: TRBJ2-7; CDR3aa: ASSFSPGRIYEQY
v_gene: TRBV6-6; j_gene: TRBJ2-7; CDR3aa: ASSAKRGGSYEQY
v_gene: TRBV23-1; j_gene: TRBJ1-6; CDR3aa: ASSPGGNNSPLH
v_gene: TRBV7-3; j_gene: TRBJ2-2; CDR3aa: ASSPRDRGSPGELF
v_gene: TRBV6-5; j_gene: TRBJ2-3; CDR3aa: ASSYGPGQITDTQY
v_gene: TRBV5-1; j_gene: TRBJ1-2; CDR3aa: ASSSSGGNGYT
v_gene: TRBV6-1; j_gene: TRBJ2-1; CDR3aa: ASTSGGMSWNEQF
v_gene: TRBV11-3; j_gene: TRBJ1-6; CDR3aa: ASSLVGGSDNSPLH
v_gene: TRBV29-1; j_gene: TRBJ1-3; CDR3aa: SAMTGYGNTIY
v_gene: TRBV20-1; j_gene: TRBJ2-1; CDR3aa: SAGRYNEQF
v_gene: TRBV5-1; j_gene: TRBJ2-1; CDR3aa: ASSGFLTGTGYNEQF
v_gene: TRBV4-2; j_gene: TRBJ1-1; CDR3aa: ASSQPQGAGTEAF
v_gene: TRBV12-5; j_gene: TRBJ2-3; CDR3aa: ASGLAGGTDTQY
v_gene: TRBV6-1; j_gene: TRBJ1-1; CDR3aa: ATTGFATEAF
v_gene: TRBV11-3; j_gene: TRBJ2-7; CDR3aa: ASSLEEYYEQY
v_gene: TRBV5-4; j_gene: TRBJ2-3; CDR3aa: ASSLGQISTDTQY